The 12 T cell receptor beta chains in this list originate from one sample, sequenced in a study of blood T cell repertoires in COVID-19 (dated by TCRdb to 2020 to 2022). Library preparation was by the immunoSEQ multiplex PCR assay. The clones in this table, taken by TCRdb from immuneACCESS, are in-frame only. Not every clone is retained; where verified, under half of the shortfall comes from an unresolved V gene, and the cause of the rest is unknown. In all, the sample holds roughly 120,000 clones, and 65% to 85% of those were seen once. Around 1.5% of the sample rests with the top ten. The sequencing sample was made of peripheral blood. The receptors stem from a man aged 45 to 65 with acute or convalescent COVID-19.

J is TRBJ1-2 and V is TRBV28; 8 bases are shared with TRBD1. The CDR3 runs to 16 residues. Germline assignment: CDR1 MDHEN and CDR2 SYDVKM. V dropped 4 bases and J dropped 8; count of bases not matched to a gene: 15. The CDR3 nucleotides are TGTGCCAGCAGTTCTACGTTGGCAGGGGGCGCAGAGGGCTACACCTTC. It specifies CASSSTLAGGAEGYTF.

The gene calls are TRBV19 and TRBJ2-5; 7 nucleotides agree with TRBD1. The junction had 4 bases not matched to a gene; V was cut back by 5 bases and J by 4 bases. Germline V gene lookup returns CDR1 LNHDA and CDR2 SQIVND (reference sequence). CDR3 length equals 13 residues. CDR3 amino acids: CASSQNRGETQYF. The CDR3 DNA is TGTGCCAGTAGTCAAAACAGGGGAGAGACCCAGTACTTC.

The chain links TRBV5-4 to TRBJ1-5, with a tentative D call TRBD1 (5 bases). CDR3 length: 15 residues. V was cut by 0 bases and J by 5 bases, with 12 bases left in between. CDR1 SGHNT and CDR2 YYREEE come from the germline V gene (reference sequence). The CDR3 DNA sequence: TGTGCCAGCAGCTTGGCCCCCGCCAGGGATCAGCCCCAGCATTTT. It yields the protein CASSLAPARDQPQHF.

V and J are TRBV6-5 and TRBJ1-4, with D perhaps TRBD1 (6 bases). V gave up 7 bases and J gave up 6 bases, with 18 bases separating them. Germline assignment: CDR1 MNHEY and CDR2 SVGAGI. CDR3 length equals 15 residues. The CDR3 DNA is TGTGCCAGCACCAAAGACCGAGGGGGTGATGAAAAACTGTTTTTT. It yields the protein CASTKDRGGDEKLFF.

On this clone itself: An end of the junction does not agree with germline; a read error may underlie this. The rearrangement joins TRBV6-5 to TRBJ1-2; 8 bases agree with TRBD1. The CDR3 has 15 amino acids. CDR1 and CDR2 (germline): MNHEY, SVGAGI. As DNA, the CDR3 is TGTGACAGCAGTAGGGGACAGGTGTTATCGTATGGCTACACCTTC. Protein: CDSSRGQVLSYGYTF.

This rearrangement joins TRBV6-5 to TRBJ2-5; D remains ambiguous. The CDR3 contains 11 residues. CDR1 is MNHEY, CDR2 SVGAGI, per germline. Trimming stripped 7 bases from V and 2 bases from J, with 5 bases between. CDR3 residues: CASTQQETQYF. CDR3 bases: TGTGCCAGCACCCAACAAGAGACCCAGTACTTC.

The sample holds one count of this clone. The chain combines TRBV5-1 with TRBJ1-2, with 9 bases matching TRBD1. The V segment lost 5 bases and the J segment 7 bases; nucleotides outside the gene matches: 9. Germline CDR1 is SGHRS and CDR2 is YFSETQ. This CDR3 is built from 14 residues. The CDR3 protein is CASRSAQGARGYTF. CDR3 sequence (DNA): TGCGCCAGCAGATCGGCACAGGGGGCGCGTGGCTACACCTTC. The full variable domain, its missing parts supplied by reference TRBV5-1 and TRBJ1-2, is KAGVTQTPRYLIKTRGQQVTLSCSPISGHRSVSWYQQTPGQGLQFLFEYFSETQRNKGNFPGRFSGRQFSNSRSEMNVSTLELGDSALYLCASRSAQGARGYTFGSGTRLTVV.

This sequence joins TRBV6-1 and TRBJ2-5; 7 positions agree with TRBD2. CDR1 is MNHNS, CDR2 SASEGT, per germline. V was clipped by 1 base and J by 5 bases; unmatched bases: 4. The CDR3 consists of 14 residues. As DNA, the CDR3 is TGTGCCAGCAGTGAAGGCTTGGGAGGGGAGACCCAGTACTTC. Translating it yields CASSEGLGGETQYF.

CDR3 DNA: TGTGCCAGCAGCTCAAGTCTGGACAGCTACGAGCAGTACGTC. It encodes CASSSSLDSYEQYV. The rearrangement uses TRBV5-4 and TRBJ2-7; maybe TRBD1 (6 bases). The CDR3 sequence is 14 residues long. The V end lost 3 bases, the J end lost 3 bases, and 13 bases lay between the germline ends. Germline values: CDR1 SGHNT, CDR2 YYREEE (reference sequence).

The chain is built from TRBV5-1 and TRBJ2-5; TRBD2 matches at 12 bases. Looked up from germline, CDR1 is SGHRS and CDR2 is YFSETQ. Trimming removed 2 bases from V and 2 bases from J; junction bases left unmatched: 4. The CDR3 totals 16 residues. For the CDR3, the DNA is TGCGCCAGCAGCTTTACTAGCGGGGGGCTTCAAGAGACCCAGTACTTC. It encodes CASSFTSGGLQETQYF.

The genes are TRBV7-9 and TRBJ1-1; no firm D call. Germline CDR1 SEHNR, CDR2 FQNEAQ (reference sequence). Between the trimmed V and J ends, which lost 5 bases and 4 bases, there was a span of 11 bases. The CDR3 sequence is 13 residues long. CDR3 sequence: CASSTQRTTEAFF. The CDR3 DNA reads as TGTGCCAGCAGCACGCAGCGGACCACTGAAGCTTTCTTT. The variable domain in full, with the rest retrieved from reference TRBV7-9 and TRBJ1-1, is DTGVSQNPRHKITKRGQNVTFRCDPISEHNRLYWYRQTLGQGPEFLTYFQNEAQLEKSRLLSDRFSAERPKGSFSTLEIQRTEQGDSAMYLCASSTQRTTEAFFGQGTRLTVV.

V and J are TRBV5-1 and TRBJ2-1; 7 bases are a match to TRBD2. The length of the CDR3 is 15 residues. Germline CDR1 and CDR2: SGHRS and YFSETQ. The ends lost 2 bases at V and 9 bases at J; junction bases unmatched: 11. CDR3: CASSFLTSEGSEQFF. The DNA for the CDR3 is TGCGCCAGCAGCTTTCTAACTAGCGAGGGGAGTGAGCAGTTCTTC. Full variable domain (missing parts from reference TRBV5-1 and TRBJ2-1): KAGVTQTPRYLIKTRGQQVTLSCSPISGHRSVSWYQQTPGQGLQFLFEYFSETQRNKGNFPGRFSGRQFSNSRSEMNVSTLELGDSALYLCASSFLTSEGSEQFFGPGTRLTVL.